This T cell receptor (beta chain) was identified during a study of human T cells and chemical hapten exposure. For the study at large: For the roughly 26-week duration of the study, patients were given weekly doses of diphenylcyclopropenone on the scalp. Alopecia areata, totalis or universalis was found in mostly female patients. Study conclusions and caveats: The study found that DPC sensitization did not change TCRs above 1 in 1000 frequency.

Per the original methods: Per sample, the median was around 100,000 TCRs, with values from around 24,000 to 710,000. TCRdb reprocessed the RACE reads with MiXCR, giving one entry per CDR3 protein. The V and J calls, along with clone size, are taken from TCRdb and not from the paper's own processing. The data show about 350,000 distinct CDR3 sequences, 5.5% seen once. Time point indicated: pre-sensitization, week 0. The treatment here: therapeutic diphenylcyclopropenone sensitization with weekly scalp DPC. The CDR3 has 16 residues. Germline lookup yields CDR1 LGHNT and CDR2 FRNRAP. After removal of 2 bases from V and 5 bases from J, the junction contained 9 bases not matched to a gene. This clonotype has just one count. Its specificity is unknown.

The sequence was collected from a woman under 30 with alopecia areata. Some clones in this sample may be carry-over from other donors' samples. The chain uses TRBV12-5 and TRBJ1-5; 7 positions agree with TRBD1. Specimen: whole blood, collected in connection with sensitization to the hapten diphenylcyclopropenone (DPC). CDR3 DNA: TGTGCTAGTGGTTTGACCCTAGGACAGGCGGATCAGCCCCAGCATTTT. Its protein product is CASGLTLGQADQPQHF. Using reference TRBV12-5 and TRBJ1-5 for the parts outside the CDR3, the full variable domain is DARVTQTPRHKVTEMGQEVTMRCQPILGHNTVFWYRQTMMQGLELLAYFRNRAPLDDSGMPKDRFSAEMPDATLATLKIQPSEPRDSAVYFCASGLTLGQADQPQHFGDGTRLSIL.